The rows below give T cell receptor beta chains drawn from one sample of a study of shared clonotypes between healthy human individuals. Method: immunoSEQ multiplex PCR; TCRdb's copy keeps in-frame clones and lacks some. Of hundreds of thousands of clones in the sample, about three quarters were seen once. The sample was memory CD4+ T cells sorted from blood. The receptors originated from a woman aged 25 to 39 in good health. Both conserved end residues are part of each CDR3. A D gene is named only where the DNA matches it firmly. The listing skips clone size in some rows; elsewhere it reads once, few, many or a size class.

NA	TRBD2	TRBV9	TRBJ2-1	TGTGCCAGCAGCGTAGAGGCCCCCCTAGCGGGATACAATGAGCAGTTCTTC	CASSVEAPLAGYNEQFF
NA	NA	TRBV6-5	TRBJ2-7	TGTGCCAGCAGGGCAGCCCGATACCACCTGGGCGAGCAGTACTTC	CASRAARYHLGEQYF
NA	NA	TRBV7-9	TRBJ1-5	TGTGCCAGCAGCGAAGGGGGGTCAAGAGGCAATCAGCCCCAGCATTTT	CASSEGGSRGNQPQHF
NA	NA	TRBV19	TRBJ1-5	TGTGCCAGTAGTTTGGGAGGGCCCCAGCATTTT	CASSLGGPQHF
NA	TRBD1	TRBV25-1	TRBJ1-5	TGTGCCAGCAGTGAAGAGGGGGCCGTTGCCCAGCATTTT	CASSEEGAVAQHF
NA	TRBD1	TRBV9	TRBJ2-3	TGTGCCAGCGGCGGGACAGGTATGACAGATACGCAGTATTTT	CASGGTGMTDTQYF
many	TRBD1	TRBV28	TRBJ2-3	TGTGCCAGCAGTTTACGGACAGGGAGAGGGACAGATACGCAGTATTTT	CASSLRTGRGTDTQYF
NA	TRBD2	TRBV5-1	TRBJ2-1	TGCGCCAGCAGCGAGGGACTAGCGGATAATGAGCAGTTCTTC	CASSEGLADNEQFF
NA	NA	TRBV19	TRBJ2-1	TGTGCCAGTAGTATAATGGGCAGGGCGGGTGAGCAGTTCTTC	CASSIMGRAGEQFF
NA	NA	TRBV2	TRBJ2-5	TGTGCCAGCAGTGCCCTAGACCAAGAGACCCAGTACTTC	CASSALDQETQYF
NA	NA	TRBV27	TRBJ2-7	TGTGCCAGCAGGCTGGTGCTGAACGCAGGGAGCCCTTCCTACGAGCAGTACTTC	CASRLVLNAGSPSYEQYF
few	NA	TRBV25-1	TRBJ2-4	TGTGCCAGCAGCAAAGCGGGGACAGGAGGAAACATTCAGTACTTC	CASSKAGTGGNIQYF
NA	TRBD2	TRBV27	TRBJ2-5	TGTGCCAGCACGACTAGCGGGAAGGAGACCCAGTACTTC	CASTTSGKETQYF
NA	TRBD1	TRBV7-3	TRBJ1-3	TGTGCCAGCAGCTTACCCGGGGCGAGACAGGGCTCTGGAAACACCATATATTTT	CASSLPGARQGSGNTIYF
once	NA	TRBV6-6	TRBJ2-3	TGTGCCAGCAGGCCAACCTCAGGGGTAGATACGCAGTATTTT	CASRPTSGVDTQYF
NA	TRBD2	TRBV18	TRBJ2-2	TGTGCCAGCTCACCATTGACTAGCGGGACGAACACCGGGGAGCTGTTTTTT	CASSPLTSGTNTGELFF
few	NA	TRBV27	TRBJ2-6	TGTGCCAGCAGTTTGTCTGGTGGGGCCAACGTCCTGACTTTC	CASSLSGGANVLTF
NA	TRBD2	TRBV2	TRBJ2-5	TGTGCCAGCAGTGAAATGCTAGCGGGAGAAGAGACCCAGTACTTC	CASSEMLAGEETQYF
few	NA	TRBV27	TRBJ1-5	TGTGCCAGCAGTCCCCGCCGGGGTAGAGGCAATCAGCCCCAGCATTTT	CASSPRRGRGNQPQHF
NA	NA	TRBV5-6	TRBJ2-4	TGTGCCAGCAGCCCACTGCAGGGTGACAAAAACATTCAGTACTTC	CASSPLQGDKNIQYF
NA	TRBD1	TRBV19	TRBJ1-5	TGTGCCAGTAGTTATACAGGGGAGCATCAGCCCCAGCATTTT	CASSYTGEHQPQHF
NA	TRBD2	TRBV11-2	TRBJ2-1	TGTGCCAGCAGCCAGCGACTAGCGGGAGGGACTCACAATGAGCAGTTCTTC	CASSQRLAGGTHNEQFF
once	NA	TRBV2	TRBJ2-5	TGTGCCAGCAGTGAACAGTCAGGGCAAGCGACCCAGTACTTC	CASSEQSGQATQYF
NA	NA	TRBV2	TRBJ1-5	TGTGCCAGCAAGGGGTTGAGCAATGATCAGCCCCAGCATTTT	CASKGLSNDQPQHF
NA	NA	TRBV28	TRBJ1-1	TGTGCCAGCAGTCTCGGACAGTTGAACACTGAAGCTTTCTTT	CASSLGQLNTEAFF
NA	TRBD2	TRBV19	TRBJ2-5	TGTGCCAGTTGTCCCCTAGGACTAGCGGGAGGAGCTGAGACCCAGTACTTC	CASCPLGLAGGAETQYF
few	NA	TRBV11-2	TRBJ2-5	TGTGCCAGCAGCTATCAGGGGGGGGAGACCCAGTACTTC	CASSYQGGETQYF
NA	TRBD1	TRBV18	TRBJ1-2	TGTGCCAGCTCACCAAGAATAGGACAGGGGGACTATGGCTACACCTTC	CASSPRIGQGDYGYTF
NA	NA	TRBV5-1	TRBJ2-7	TGCGCCAGCAGCCCCACCTTATACGAGCAGTACTTC	CASSPTLYEQYF